This section outlines one T cell receptor (beta chain) sequence together with its context. These data are taken from a study of blood T cell repertoires in COVID-19. This CDR3 comprises 13 residues. V lost 5 bases and J lost 0, with 8 bases in between. CDR1 is SGHRS and CDR2 is YFSETQ in the germline V gene. Here immunoSEQ multiplex PCR was the method, and the copy in TCRdb shows in-frame clones only, minus some. The sample shows approximately 130,000 clones, approximately 85% of them seen only once. The sequenced sample consisted of peripheral blood. V is TRBV5-1 and J is TRBJ1-1; D not resolved. The TCR originated in a human donor in a cohort sampled during active COVID-19. Here the CDR3 DNA reads TGCGCCAGCAGTCCTCAGATGAACACTGAAGCTTTCTTT. Translating it yields CASSPQMNTEAFF.